The rows below give T cell receptor beta chains drawn from one sample of a study of identical twins. TCRdb redid the calling of the 5' RACE reads with MiXCR, one entry per CDR3 protein. The sample records around 490,000 distinct CDR3 sequences, approximately 20% being singletons. These data also featured in a second study, about yellow fever vaccine responses in identical twins.

Specimen: CD4+ T cells sorted from blood. Receptor source: a woman between 18 and 29 years old in good health. CDR3s include the opening cysteine and the closing phenylalanine or tryptophan. D genes are given only for firm matches. Size is omitted from some rows. Given values are once, few, many or a class for expanded clones.

V gene: TRBV10-2; J gene: TRBJ1-1; D gene: -; CDR3 length: 13; clone size: -; CDR3 DNA: TGCGCCAGCAGGTACTACATGAACACTGAAGCTTTCTTT; CDR3 protein: CASRYYMNTEAFF
V gene: TRBV4-2; J gene: TRBJ2-7; D gene: -; CDR3 length: 15; clone size: -; CDR3 DNA: TGTGCCAGCAGCCAAGTGGCGGGAAGCTCCTACGAGCAGTACTTC; CDR3 protein: CASSQVAGSSYEQYF
V gene: TRBV7-6; J gene: TRBJ1-4; D gene: -; CDR3 length: 15; clone size: few; CDR3 DNA: TGTGCCAGCAGCTACCCCGGAGGGTTTAATGAAAAACTGTTTTTT; CDR3 protein: CASSYPGGFNEKLFF
V gene: TRBV3-1; J gene: TRBJ2-1; D gene: -; CDR3 length: 12; clone size: -; CDR3 DNA: TGTGCCAGCAGCCAAAGCTTGTCTGAGCAGTTCTTC; CDR3 protein: CASSQSLSEQFF
V gene: TRBV10-3; J gene: TRBJ1-2; D gene: TRBD1; CDR3 length: 16; clone size: few; CDR3 DNA: TGTGCCATCAGTGAGATCTGGACAGGGAGGAACTATGGCTACACCTTC; CDR3 protein: CAISEIWTGRNYGYTF
V gene: TRBV19; J gene: TRBJ2-3; D gene: TRBD2; CDR3 length: 17; clone size: few; CDR3 DNA: TGTGCCAGTAGTAGGGCGCGGGGAACTAGCGGATCAGATACGCAGTATTTT; CDR3 protein: CASSRARGTSGSDTQYF
V gene: TRBV11-1; J gene: TRBJ2-4; D gene: TRBD2; CDR3 length: 18; clone size: -; CDR3 DNA: TGTGCCAGCAGCTTGGACATTGGACTAGCGGAAGACAAAAACATTCAGTACTTC; CDR3 protein: CASSLDIGLAEDKNIQYF
V gene: TRBV4-2; J gene: TRBJ2-7; D gene: -; CDR3 length: 14; clone size: -; CDR3 DNA: TGTGCCAGCAGCCACCTGCAGGGGAGCTACGAGCAGTACTTC; CDR3 protein: CASSHLQGSYEQYF
V gene: TRBV3-1; J gene: TRBJ2-3; D gene: -; CDR3 length: 15; clone size: few; CDR3 DNA: TGTGCCAGCAGCCAAGATCGATCCAGACAAGATACGCAGTATTTT; CDR3 protein: CASSQDRSRQDTQYF
V gene: TRBV25-1; J gene: TRBJ1-4; D gene: TRBD1; CDR3 length: 14; clone size: -; CDR3 DNA: TGTGCCAGCAGTAGTGGACAGGGCAGCGAAAAACTGTTTTTT; CDR3 protein: CASSSGQGSEKLFF
V gene: TRBV7-6; J gene: TRBJ2-5; D gene: -; CDR3 length: 15; clone size: -; CDR3 DNA: TGTGCCAGCAGCACCCTACCCACCGTGGGAGAGACCCAGTACTTC; CDR3 protein: CASSTLPTVGETQYF
V gene: TRBV28; J gene: TRBJ1-1; D gene: -; CDR3 length: 12; clone size: -; CDR3 DNA: TGTGCCAGCAGTTCAATAGACACTGAAGCTTTCTTT; CDR3 protein: CASSSIDTEAFF
V gene: TRBV11-2; J gene: TRBJ2-5; D gene: TRBD2; CDR3 length: 13; clone size: -; CDR3 DNA: TGTGCCAGCAGCCAACTAGCGCAGGAGACCCAGTACTTC; CDR3 protein: CASSQLAQETQYF
V gene: TRBV4-2; J gene: TRBJ1-6; D gene: TRBD1; CDR3 length: 14; clone size: -; CDR3 DNA: TGTGCCAGCAGCGGGGACAGGGGAAGTTGGCCCCTCCACTTT; CDR3 protein: CASSGDRGSWPLHF
V gene: TRBV11-2; J gene: TRBJ2-3; D gene: -; CDR3 length: 18; clone size: -; CDR3 DNA: TGTGCCAGCAGCCCGAGAACTATGCGGGCCCGGAGCACAGATACGCAGTATTTT; CDR3 protein: CASSPRTMRARSTDTQYF
V gene: TRBV12-5; J gene: TRBJ2-3; D gene: TRBD1; CDR3 length: 15; clone size: -; CDR3 DNA: TGTGCTACCTCGAGACAGGGATGGGACACAGATACGCAGTATTTT; CDR3 protein: CATSRQGWDTDTQYF
V gene: TRBV5-1; J gene: TRBJ2-3; D gene: TRBD1; CDR3 length: 17; clone size: few; CDR3 DNA: TGCGCCAGCAGCTGGGTGAGGGACAGGGCACCCTGGTATACGCAGTATTTT; CDR3 protein: CASSWVRDRAPWYTQYF
V gene: TRBV29-1; J gene: TRBJ2-1; D gene: TRBD2; CDR3 length: 15; clone size: -; CDR3 DNA: TGCAGCGCCCGAACCTCCAGCGGGGGTAGCAATGAGCAGTTCTTC; CDR3 protein: CSARTSSGGSNEQFF
V gene: TRBV5-6; J gene: TRBJ2-7; D gene: TRBD1; CDR3 length: 14; clone size: few; CDR3 DNA: TGTGCCAGCAGGGGCGACAGGGGAAACTACGAGCAGTACTTC; CDR3 protein: CASRGDRGNYEQYF
V gene: TRBV20-1; J gene: TRBJ1-1; D gene: -; CDR3 length: 15; clone size: -; CDR3 DNA: TGCAGTGCTAGAGGCCGGTTTGCCTTGAGCACTGAAGCTTTCTTT; CDR3 protein: CSARGRFALSTEAFF
V gene: TRBV5-1; J gene: TRBJ2-1; D gene: -; CDR3 length: 11; clone size: -; CDR3 DNA: TGCGCCAGCAGAGGGGCCGTGGAGCAGTTCTTC; CDR3 protein: CASRGAVEQFF
V gene: TRBV14; J gene: TRBJ2-4; D gene: -; CDR3 length: 16; clone size: few; CDR3 DNA: TGTGCCAGCAGCCCGCTGGAGGGGGGGGATAAAAACATTCAGTACTTC; CDR3 protein: CASSPLEGGDKNIQYF
V gene: TRBV29-1; J gene: TRBJ2-3; D gene: TRBD2; CDR3 length: 14; clone size: -; CDR3 DNA: TGCAGCGTTCTACCTAGCGGGAGCACAGATACGCAGTATTTT; CDR3 protein: CSVLPSGSTDTQYF
V gene: TRBV12-3/TRBV12-4; J gene: TRBJ1-5; D gene: -; CDR3 length: 15; clone size: few; CDR3 DNA: TGTGCCAGCAGTGCAGGCAGGGAAGGCAATCAGCCCCAGCATTTT; CDR3 protein: CASSAGREGNQPQHF
V gene: TRBV24-1; J gene: TRBJ2-4; D gene: -; CDR3 length: 14; clone size: -; CDR3 DNA: TGTGCCACCAGCGGAGGGAATACCGGAAACATTCAGTACTTC; CDR3 protein: CATSGGNTGNIQYF
V gene: TRBV10-3; J gene: TRBJ2-5; D gene: -; CDR3 length: 14; clone size: few; CDR3 DNA: TGTGCCATCCGCCCCATGGGGGGAGAGGAGACCCAGTACTTC; CDR3 protein: CAIRPMGGEETQYF
V gene: TRBV14; J gene: TRBJ2-1; D gene: TRBD2; CDR3 length: 17; clone size: -; CDR3 DNA: TGTGCCAGCAGCCCGACCATGCGGGGACTAACCTACAATGAGCAGTTCTTC; CDR3 protein: CASSPTMRGLTYNEQFF
V gene: TRBV7-2; J gene: TRBJ2-7; D gene: -; CDR3 length: 12; clone size: many; CDR3 DNA: TGTGCCAGCAGCTTAAGGGCGTACGAGCAGTACTTC; CDR3 protein: CASSLRAYEQYF
V gene: TRBV12-3/TRBV12-4; J gene: TRBJ1-1; D gene: -; CDR3 length: 14; clone size: few; CDR3 DNA: TGTGCCAGCGGGCTGGGGGGGTTCGGCACTGAAGCTTTCTTT; CDR3 protein: CASGLGGFGTEAFF
V gene: TRBV10-3; J gene: TRBJ2-2; D gene: TRBD2; CDR3 length: 16; clone size: -; CDR3 DNA: TGTGCCATCAGTGAATTTGGCGGGAGTAACTCTGGGGAGCTGTTTTTT; CDR3 protein: CAISEFGGSNSGELFF
V gene: TRBV5-1; J gene: TRBJ2-6; D gene: TRBD2; CDR3 length: 19; clone size: few; CDR3 DNA: TGCGCCAGCCAAGGGGTATCGGGAGGGCGAACCTCTGGGGCCAACGTCCTGACTTTC; CDR3 protein: CASQGVSGGRTSGANVLTF
V gene: TRBV4-2; J gene: TRBJ2-2; D gene: -; CDR3 length: 15; clone size: few; CDR3 DNA: TGTGCCAGCAGCCCCACTGGGACGTCAACCGGGGAGCTGTTTTTT; CDR3 protein: CASSPTGTSTGELFF
V gene: TRBV9; J gene: TRBJ2-1; D gene: -; CDR3 length: 18; clone size: few; CDR3 DNA: TGTGCCAGCAGCGAAATCCCCCCGGTAGGAGGGGGGCTCAATGAGCAGTTCTTC; CDR3 protein: CASSEIPPVGGGLNEQFF
V gene: TRBV20-1; J gene: TRBJ2-1; D gene: TRBD1; CDR3 length: 14; clone size: few; CDR3 DNA: TGCAGTGCTAGACCGGGACAGGGACCCAATGAGCAGTTCTTC; CDR3 protein: CSARPGQGPNEQFF
V gene: TRBV5-1; J gene: TRBJ1-1; D gene: -; CDR3 length: 17; clone size: -; CDR3 DNA: TGCGCCAGCAGCTCGAACCCGGCGGGTGGGGGCATCACTGAAGCTTTCTTT; CDR3 protein: CASSSNPAGGGITEAFF
V gene: TRBV27; J gene: TRBJ2-1; D gene: TRBD1; CDR3 length: 15; clone size: -; CDR3 DNA: TGTGCCAGCAGCCTAACACAGGGGTCCTACAATGAGCAGTTCTTC; CDR3 protein: CASSLTQGSYNEQFF
V gene: TRBV29-1; J gene: TRBJ1-2; D gene: TRBD1; CDR3 length: 12; clone size: -; CDR3 DNA: TGCAGCGTTGAAGTCAGGGGGCGCGACTACACCTTC; CDR3 protein: CSVEVRGRDYTF
V gene: TRBV2; J gene: TRBJ2-7; D gene: -; CDR3 length: 11; clone size: -; CDR3 DNA: TGTACCGGGAGAAGCACCTACGAGCAGTACTTC; CDR3 protein: CTGRSTYEQYF
V gene: TRBV4-1; J gene: TRBJ2-2; D gene: TRBD2; CDR3 length: 17; clone size: -; CDR3 DNA: TGCGCCAGCAGCCAAGGGTTGGGGGGGGTGCTAACCGGGGAGCTGTTTTTT; CDR3 protein: CASSQGLGGVLTGELFF
V gene: TRBV5-1; J gene: TRBJ1-3; D gene: TRBD1; CDR3 length: 15; clone size: few; CDR3 DNA: TGCGCCAGCAGCCAGGGACAGTTCCCTGGAAACACCATATATTTT; CDR3 protein: CASSQGQFPGNTIYF
V gene: TRBV7-2; J gene: TRBJ2-1; D gene: TRBD2; CDR3 length: 15; clone size: few; CDR3 DNA: TGTGCCAGCAGCTTAGCCGGGACTAGTTTCAATGAGCAGTTCTTC; CDR3 protein: CASSLAGTSFNEQFF
V gene: TRBV7-9; J gene: TRBJ2-5; D gene: TRBD2; CDR3 length: 15; clone size: few; CDR3 DNA: TGTGCCAGCAGCTACTCTAGCGGGGGACAAGAGACCCAGTACTTC; CDR3 protein: CASSYSSGGQETQYF
V gene: TRBV25-1; J gene: TRBJ2-5; D gene: TRBD1; CDR3 length: 15; clone size: few; CDR3 DNA: TGTGCCAGCAGTACGACAGGGGGCGCCTGGGAGACCCAGTACTTC; CDR3 protein: CASSTTGGAWETQYF
V gene: TRBV7-9; J gene: TRBJ1-4; D gene: -; CDR3 length: 15; clone size: -; CDR3 DNA: TGTGCCAGCAGTTACACCCAGGGAGGTGATGAAAAACTGTTTTTT; CDR3 protein: CASSYTQGGDEKLFF
V gene: TRBV20-1; J gene: TRBJ2-2; D gene: TRBD2; CDR3 length: 15; clone size: -; CDR3 DNA: TGCAGTGCTAATGCGGGAGGGGCGAACACCGGGGAGCTGTTTTTT; CDR3 protein: CSANAGGANTGELFF
V gene: TRBV5-1; J gene: TRBJ2-1; D gene: TRBD2; CDR3 length: 16; clone size: few; CDR3 DNA: TGCGCCAGCAGCAACCGACTAGCGGCGGCCCACAATGAGCAGTTCTTC; CDR3 protein: CASSNRLAAAHNEQFF
V gene: TRBV7-2; J gene: TRBJ1-1; D gene: -; CDR3 length: 13; clone size: -; CDR3 DNA: TGTGCCAGCAGCTTCTCGGGGACAACTGAAGCTTTCTTT; CDR3 protein: CASSFSGTTEAFF
V gene: TRBV2; J gene: TRBJ1-2; D gene: -; CDR3 length: 14; clone size: -; CDR3 DNA: TGTGCCAGCAGTGATGTGGTTACTAACTATGGCTACACCTTC; CDR3 protein: CASSDVVTNYGYTF
V gene: TRBV5-1; J gene: TRBJ2-7; D gene: TRBD2; CDR3 length: 14; clone size: many; CDR3 DNA: TGTGCCAGCAGCTTAGGGGAGGGGCCCTACGAGCAGTACTTC; CDR3 protein: CASSLGEGPYEQYF
V gene: TRBV7-8; J gene: TRBJ2-1; D gene: TRBD2; CDR3 length: 16; clone size: few; CDR3 DNA: TGTGCCAGCAGCTTAGGTTGGGTAGCGGGAGTATATGAGCAGTTCTTC; CDR3 protein: CASSLGWVAGVYEQFF
V gene: TRBV3-1; J gene: TRBJ2-3; D gene: TRBD2; CDR3 length: 17; clone size: -; CDR3 DNA: TGTGCCAGCAGCCCTCTATTAGCGGGAGGGTGGACAGATACGCAGTATTTT; CDR3 protein: CASSPLLAGGWTDTQYF
V gene: TRBV28; J gene: TRBJ2-2; D gene: -; CDR3 length: 16; clone size: few; CDR3 DNA: TGTGCCAGCAGTTCCCCAGGGGTTATCCGGACCGGGGAGCTGTTTTTT; CDR3 protein: CASSSPGVIRTGELFF
V gene: TRBV4-2; J gene: TRBJ2-1; D gene: TRBD2; CDR3 length: 19; clone size: many; CDR3 DNA: TGTGCCAGCAGCCAAGATAACCTAGCGGGGGGGCCGGGTTACAATGAGCAGTTCTTC; CDR3 protein: CASSQDNLAGGPGYNEQFF
V gene: TRBV10-3; J gene: TRBJ2-1; D gene: -; CDR3 length: 14; clone size: many; CDR3 DNA: TGTGCCATCAGTGTCTATCCCCAGGGCAATGAGCAGTTCTTC; CDR3 protein: CAISVYPQGNEQFF